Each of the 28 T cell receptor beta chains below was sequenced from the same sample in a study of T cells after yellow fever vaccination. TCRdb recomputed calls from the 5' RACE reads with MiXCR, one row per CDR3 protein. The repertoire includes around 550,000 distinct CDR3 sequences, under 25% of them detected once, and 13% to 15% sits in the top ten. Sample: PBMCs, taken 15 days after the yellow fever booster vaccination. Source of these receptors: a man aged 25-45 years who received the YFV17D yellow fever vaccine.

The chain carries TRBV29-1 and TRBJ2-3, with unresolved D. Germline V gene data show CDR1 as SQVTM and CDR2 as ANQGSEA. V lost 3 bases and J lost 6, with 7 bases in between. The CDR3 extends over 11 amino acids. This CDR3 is CSVESWDTQYF. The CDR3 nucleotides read TGCAGCGTTGAGTCTTGGGATACGCAGTATTTT.

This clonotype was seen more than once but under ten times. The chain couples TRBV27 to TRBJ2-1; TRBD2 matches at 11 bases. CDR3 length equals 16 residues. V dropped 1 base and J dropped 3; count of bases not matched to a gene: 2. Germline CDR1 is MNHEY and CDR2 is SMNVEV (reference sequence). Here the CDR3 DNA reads TGTGCCAGCAGTTTATATCTAGCGGGGGGCTACAATGAGCAGTTCTTC. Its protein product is CASSLYLAGGYNEQFF.

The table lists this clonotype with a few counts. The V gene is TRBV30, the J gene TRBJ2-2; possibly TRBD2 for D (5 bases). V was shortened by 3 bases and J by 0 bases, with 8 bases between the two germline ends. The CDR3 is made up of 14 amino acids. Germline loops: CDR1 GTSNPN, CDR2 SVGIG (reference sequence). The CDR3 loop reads CAWSPGTNTGELFF. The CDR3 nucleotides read TGTGCCTGGAGCCCGGGGACGAACACCGGGGAGCTGTTTTTT.

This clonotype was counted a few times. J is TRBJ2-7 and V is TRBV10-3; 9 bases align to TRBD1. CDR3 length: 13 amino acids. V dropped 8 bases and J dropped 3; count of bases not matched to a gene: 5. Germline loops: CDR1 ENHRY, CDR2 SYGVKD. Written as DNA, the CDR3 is TGTGCCATCCAACGGACAGGGGACTACGAGCAGTACTTC. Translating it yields CAIQRTGDYEQYF.

The CDR3 here is CASSQGSRERRSPLHF. The CDR3 region has the DNA TGTGCCAGCAGCCAAGGTTCCAGGGAACGGAGATCACCCCTCCACTTT. The V call is TRBV4-2, the J call TRBJ1-6; tentative D call: TRBD1 (5 bases). Germline V gene lookup returns CDR1 LGHNA and CDR2 YNFKEQ. CDR3 length equals 16 residues. Trimming pared 1 base from V and 10 bases from J, leaving 17 bases between.

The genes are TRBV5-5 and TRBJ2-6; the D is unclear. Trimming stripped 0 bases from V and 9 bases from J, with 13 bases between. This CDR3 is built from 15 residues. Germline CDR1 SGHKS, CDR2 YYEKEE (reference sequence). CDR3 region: CASSLVMDSFNVLTF. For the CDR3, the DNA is TGTGCCAGCAGCTTGGTAATGGATTCCTTCAACGTCCTGACTTTC.

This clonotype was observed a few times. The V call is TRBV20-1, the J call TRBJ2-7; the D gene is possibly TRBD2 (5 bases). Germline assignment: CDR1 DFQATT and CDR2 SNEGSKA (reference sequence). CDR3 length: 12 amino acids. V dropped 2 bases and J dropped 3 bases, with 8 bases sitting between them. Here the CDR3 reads CSARSGIYEQYF. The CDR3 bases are TGCAGTGCTAGATCGGGAATCTACGAGCAGTACTTC.

Here the CDR3 DNA reads TGTGCCAGCAGTCGGGACCTAGCGGGAGCCGAGCAGTACTTC. Amino acid sequence: CASSRDLAGAEQYF. The chain is built from TRBV28 and TRBJ2-7, with TRBD2 matching over 10 bases. CDR1 MDHEN and CDR2 SYDVKM come from the germline V gene. The CDR3 is 14 amino acids. V lost 5 bases to trimming and J lost 6 bases; unmatched junction nucleotides: 7.

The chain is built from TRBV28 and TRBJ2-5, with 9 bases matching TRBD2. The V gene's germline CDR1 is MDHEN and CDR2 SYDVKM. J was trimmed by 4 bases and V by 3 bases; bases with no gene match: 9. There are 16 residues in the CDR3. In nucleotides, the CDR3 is TGTGCCAGCAGTTTTGTGGCGGGAGGGCCGGGAGAGACCCAGTACTTC. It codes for CASSFVAGGPGETQYF.

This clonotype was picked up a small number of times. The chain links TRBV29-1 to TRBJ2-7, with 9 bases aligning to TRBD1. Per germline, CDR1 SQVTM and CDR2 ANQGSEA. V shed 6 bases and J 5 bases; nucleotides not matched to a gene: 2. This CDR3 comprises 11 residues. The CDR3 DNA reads TGCAGCGTATACAGGGGGCACGAGCAGTACTTC. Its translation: CSVYRGHEQYF.

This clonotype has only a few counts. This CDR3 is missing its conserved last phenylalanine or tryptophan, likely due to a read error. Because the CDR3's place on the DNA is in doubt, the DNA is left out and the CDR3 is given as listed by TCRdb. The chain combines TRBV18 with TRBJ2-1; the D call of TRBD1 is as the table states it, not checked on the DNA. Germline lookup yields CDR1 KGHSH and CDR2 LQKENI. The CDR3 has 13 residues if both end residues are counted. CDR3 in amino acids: CASSPPTRDRAYL.

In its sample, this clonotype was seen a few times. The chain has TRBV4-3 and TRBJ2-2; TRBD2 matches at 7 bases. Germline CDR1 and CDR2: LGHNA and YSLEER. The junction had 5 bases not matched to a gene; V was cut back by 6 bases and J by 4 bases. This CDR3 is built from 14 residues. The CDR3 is CASSRGLLTGELFF. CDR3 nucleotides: TGCGCCAGCAGTAGGGGACTACTCACCGGGGAGCTGTTTTTT.

In DNA, the CDR3 is TGCAGTGCTACAGACGGGTTAGCGGGAGGCCTCGAGCAGTACTTC. Translated: CSATDGLAGGLEQYF. The chain employs TRBV20-1 and TRBJ2-7; 10 nucleotides line up with TRBD2. Per the germline V gene, CDR1 is DFQATT and CDR2 is SNEGSKA (reference sequence). V was pared by 4 bases and J by 6 bases, with 12 bases of the junction left unmatched. The CDR3 runs 15 residues.

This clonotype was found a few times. CDR3 sequence: CSAKRAAEPDTQYF. The CDR3 DNA is TGCAGTGCTAAGCGGGCCGCCGAGCCAGATACGCAGTATTTT. The rearrangement uses TRBV20-1 and TRBJ2-3, with D perhaps TRBD2 (6 bases). CDR3 length equals 14 residues. Trimming cost V 4 bases and J 4 bases, with 15 bases left between them. CDR1 and CDR2 from the germline V gene are DFQATT and SNEGSKA (reference sequence).

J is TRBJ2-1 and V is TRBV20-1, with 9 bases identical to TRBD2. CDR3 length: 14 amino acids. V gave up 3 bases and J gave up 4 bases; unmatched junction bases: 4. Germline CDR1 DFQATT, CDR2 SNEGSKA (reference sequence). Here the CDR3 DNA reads TGCAGTGCTAGCTCTAGCGGGATATACAATGAGCAGTTCTTC. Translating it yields CSASSSGIYNEQFF.

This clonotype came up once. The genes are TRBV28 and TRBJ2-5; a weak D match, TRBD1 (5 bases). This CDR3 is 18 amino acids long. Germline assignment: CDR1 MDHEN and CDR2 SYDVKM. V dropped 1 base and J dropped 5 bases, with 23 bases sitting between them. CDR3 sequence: CASSLSYRLAGKGETQYF. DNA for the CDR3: TGTGCCAGCAGTTTATCATACCGATTAGCAGGCAAGGGGGAGACCCAGTACTTC.

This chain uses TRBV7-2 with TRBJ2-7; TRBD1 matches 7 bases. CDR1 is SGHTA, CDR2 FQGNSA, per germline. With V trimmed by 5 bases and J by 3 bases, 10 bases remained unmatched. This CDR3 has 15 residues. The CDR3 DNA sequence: TGTGCCAGCAGCCAGGGCTGGGACAGCAACTACGAGCAGTACTTC. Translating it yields CASSQGWDSNYEQYF.

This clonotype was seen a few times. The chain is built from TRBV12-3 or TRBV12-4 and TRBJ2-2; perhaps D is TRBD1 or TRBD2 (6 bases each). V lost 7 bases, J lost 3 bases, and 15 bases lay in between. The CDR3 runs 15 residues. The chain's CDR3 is CASTRWGADTGELFF. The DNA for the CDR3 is TGTGCCAGCACGCGCTGGGGGGCAGACACCGGGGAGCTGTTTTTT.

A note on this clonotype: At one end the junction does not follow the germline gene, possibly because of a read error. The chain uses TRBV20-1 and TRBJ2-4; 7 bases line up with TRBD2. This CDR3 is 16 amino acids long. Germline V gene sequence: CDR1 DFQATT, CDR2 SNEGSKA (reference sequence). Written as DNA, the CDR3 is TGCTGTGCTACAAATCCAAGCGGGGCCACCAAAAACATTCAGTACTTC. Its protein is CCATNPSGATKNIQYF.

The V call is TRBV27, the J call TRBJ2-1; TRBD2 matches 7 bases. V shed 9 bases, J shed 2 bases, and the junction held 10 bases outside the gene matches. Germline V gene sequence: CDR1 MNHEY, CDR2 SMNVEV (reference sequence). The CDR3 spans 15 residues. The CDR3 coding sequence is TGTGCCAGTATGCGGGGAGGGGCCGCCTACAATGAGCAGTTCTTC. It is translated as CASMRGGAAYNEQFF.

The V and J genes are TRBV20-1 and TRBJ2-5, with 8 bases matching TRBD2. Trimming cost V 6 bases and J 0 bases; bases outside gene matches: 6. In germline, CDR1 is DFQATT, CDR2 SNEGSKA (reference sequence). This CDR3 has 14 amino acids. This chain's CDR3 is CSATASGYQETQYF. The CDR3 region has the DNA TGCAGTGCAACGGCTAGCGGGTACCAAGAGACCCAGTACTTC.

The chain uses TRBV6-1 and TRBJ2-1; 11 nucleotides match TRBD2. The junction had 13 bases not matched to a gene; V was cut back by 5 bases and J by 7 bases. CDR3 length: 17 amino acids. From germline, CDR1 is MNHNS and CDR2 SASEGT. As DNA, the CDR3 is TGTGCCAGCAGTATTTCACGTTCTAGCGGGAGGTCGAATGAGCAGTTCTTC. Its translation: CASSISRSSGRSNEQFF.

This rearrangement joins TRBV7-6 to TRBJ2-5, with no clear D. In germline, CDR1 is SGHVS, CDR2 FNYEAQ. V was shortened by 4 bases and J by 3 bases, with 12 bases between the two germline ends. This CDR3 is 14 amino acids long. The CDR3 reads CASSWLKTKETQYF. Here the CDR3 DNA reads TGTGCCAGCAGCTGGTTGAAGACGAAAGAGACCCAGTACTTC.

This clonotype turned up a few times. The CDR3 spells CASSFSEAFF. The CDR3 nucleotides read TGTGCCAGCAGTTTCTCTGAAGCTTTCTTT. The genes are TRBV12-3 or TRBV12-4 and TRBJ1-1, with D unclear. CDR3 size: 10 residues. The ends were cut back, 3 bases at V and 6 bases at J, with 2 bases in the middle.

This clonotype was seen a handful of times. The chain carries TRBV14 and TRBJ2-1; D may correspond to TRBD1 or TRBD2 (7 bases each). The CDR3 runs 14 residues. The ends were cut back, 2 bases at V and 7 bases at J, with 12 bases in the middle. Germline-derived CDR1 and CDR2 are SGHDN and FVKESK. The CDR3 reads CASSQFRGGNEQFF. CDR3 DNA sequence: TGTGCCAGCAGCCAATTCAGGGGGGGTAATGAGCAGTTCTTC.

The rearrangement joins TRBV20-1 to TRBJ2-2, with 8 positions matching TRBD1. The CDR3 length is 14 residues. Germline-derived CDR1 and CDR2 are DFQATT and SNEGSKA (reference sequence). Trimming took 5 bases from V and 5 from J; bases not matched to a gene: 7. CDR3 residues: CSAYQGAGTGELFF. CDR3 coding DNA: TGCAGTGCTTACCAGGGGGCAGGAACCGGGGAGCTGTTTTTT.

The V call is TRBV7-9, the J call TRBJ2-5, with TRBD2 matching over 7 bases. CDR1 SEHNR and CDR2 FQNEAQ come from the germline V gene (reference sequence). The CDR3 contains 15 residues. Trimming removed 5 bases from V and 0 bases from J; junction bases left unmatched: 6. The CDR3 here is CASSRAGDHQETQYF. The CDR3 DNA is TGTGCCAGCAGCCGGGCGGGGGACCACCAAGAGACCCAGTACTTC.

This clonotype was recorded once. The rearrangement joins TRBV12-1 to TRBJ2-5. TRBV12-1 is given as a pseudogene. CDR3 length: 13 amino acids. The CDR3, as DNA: TGTGCCAGCGGCTATGGGACGGAAGAGACCCAGTACTTC. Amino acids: CASGYGTEETQYF.